One T cell receptor (beta chain) is described in this entry. This sample is drawn from a study of blood T cell repertoires in COVID-19. Study summary: The study drew acute and convalescent COVID-19 samples from the United States, Italy and Spain. Sources were T cells, B-cell-depleted T cells, or PBMCs; the material itself was cDNA or gDNA.

Trimming took 4 bases from V and 4 from J; bases not matched to a gene: 7. This CDR3 is 16 amino acids long. Germline V gene sequence: CDR1 SGHAT, CDR2 FQNNGV. Authors' methods: Estimation of nucleated cell counts relied on the amplification of reference gene primers. TCRdb's table, derived via immunoSEQ multiplex PCR, lists solely in-frame clones and lacks some. The D gene and trimming were derived from the DNA, and the V and J assignments and clone size from that table. The table includes 140,000 to 150,000 clones, approximately 73% detected once. The TCR was taken from a man aged 55 to 70 with acute or convalescent COVID-19. Sequencing was done on a sample of peripheral blood. The V call is TRBV11-2, the J call TRBJ2-3, with 11 nucleotides matching TRBD2. CDR3 sequence (DNA): TGTGCCAGCAGCTCGCTACTAGCGGGAGATGCAGATACGCAGTATTTT. Translated: CASSSLLAGDADTQYF. The full variable domain, with the rest looked up from reference TRBV11-2 and TRBJ2-3, is EAGVAQSPRYKIIEKRQSVAFWCNPISGHATLYWYQQILGQGPKLLIQFQNNGVVDDSQLPKDRFSAERLKGVDSTLKIQPAKLEDSAVYLCASSSLLAGDADTQYFGPGTRLTVL.